This T cell receptor (beta chain) was identified in a study of blood T cell repertoires in COVID-19. Overall study: Nucleic acid was either cDNA or gDNA, and it came from T cells, B-cell-depleted T cells, or PBMCs.

V was clipped by 1 base and J by 4 bases, with 10 bases between them. The CDR3 has 15 residues. Germline loops: CDR1 SGHTA, CDR2 FQGNSA. Methods used by the authors: Estimation of nucleated cell counts was performed using reference gene primer amplification. The data were produced by immunoSEQ multiplex PCR, yet TCRdb's version contains in-frame clones alone and is incomplete. The D gene and trimming were derived from the DNA, and the V and J assignments and clone size from that table. Of about 130,000 clones in the sample, about 85% are singletons; the top ten hold 4.3%. This TCR came from a human donor in a cohort sampled during active COVID-19. The chain joins TRBV7-2 to TRBJ1-4, with D unclear. The sequencing input was peripheral blood. The CDR3 protein is CASSLVMANNEKLFF. DNA of the CDR3: TGTGCCAGCAGCTTAGTTATGGCCAATAATGAAAAACTGTTTTTT.